Below are 20 T cell receptor beta chains sequenced from a single sample in a study of vaccination and CD4 T cells after COVID-19. The Oncomine TCR Beta short-read assay generated sequence data from the DNA of cultured CD4+ T cells. Using its own MiXCR run on the PCR reads, TCRdb lists one record per CDR3 protein. The data show 15,000 to 20,000 distinct CDR3 sequences, 50% to 70% seen once. Treatment meaning: roughly 10-day PBMC culture with coronavirus spike peptide pools or control peptides (ViraFEST assay). Their antigens remain unidentified. The specimen was CD4+ T cells from blood, cultured in vitro, collected after SARS-CoV-2 vaccination. These receptor sequences come from a human donor who had recovered from COVID-19.

The count of this clonotype is one. The chain has TRBV7-6 and TRBJ2-3; 7 bases are shared with TRBD2. Germline assignment: CDR1 SGHVS and CDR2 FNYEAQ. V trimming: 5 bases; J trimming: 4 bases; junction bases outside the gene matches: 12. This CDR3 region has 16 residues. The CDR3 DNA reads TGTGCCAGCAGCCCCTCCGGGACCGCGGGGGCAGATACGCAGTATTTT. This translates into CASSPSGTAGADTQYF. Based on the CDR3 plus reference TRBV7-6 and TRBJ2-3, the full variable domain is GAGVSQSPRYKVTKRGQDVALRCDPISGHVSLYWYRQALGQGPEFLTYFNYEAQQDKSGLPNDRFSAERPEGSISTLTIQRTEQRDSAMYRCASSPSGTAGADTQYFGPGTRLTVL.

The chain is built from TRBV2 and TRBJ2-3, with 10 bases lining up with TRBD2. V trimming: 7 bases; J trimming: 4 bases; junction bases outside the gene matches: 8. CDR1 is SNHLY and CDR2 is FYNNEI in the germline V gene. The CDR3 runs to 15 residues. This CDR3 is CASTPGAGGPDTQYF. For the CDR3, the DNA is TGTGCCAGCACCCCGGGAGCGGGAGGGCCAGATACGCAGTATTTT.

This clonotype has a handful of counts. The chain joins TRBV27 to TRBJ1-6; a weak D match, TRBD1 (5 bases). The CDR3 consists of 14 residues. CDR1 and CDR2 (germline): MNHEY, SMNVEV (reference sequence). V gave up 5 bases and J gave up 5 bases, with 10 bases separating them. CDR3 nucleotides: TGTGCCAGCAGTCCGACAGTGCATAATTCACCCCTCCACTTT. It encodes CASSPTVHNSPLHF.

J is TRBJ2-7 and V is TRBV7-2; 7 bases align to TRBD2. CDR3 length: 16 residues. V was pared by 5 bases and J by 2 bases, with 12 bases of the junction left unmatched. CDR1 and CDR2 (germline): SGHTA, FQGNSA. CDR3 in amino acids: CASSQDYGRPPYEQYF. CDR3 nucleotides: TGTGCCAGCAGCCAGGACTACGGGAGGCCCCCCTACGAGCAGTACTTC.

This chain joins TRBV19 and TRBJ2-2; no definite D call. Deletions cut 3 bases from V and 2 bases from J, with 7 bases between. This CDR3 region has 14 residues. Germline CDR1 is LNHDA and CDR2 is SQIVND (reference sequence). The CDR3 here is CASSMGVNTGELFF. CDR3 coding DNA: TGTGCCAGTAGTATGGGCGTAAACACCGGGGAGCTGTTTTTT.

V usage is TRBV5-5 and J usage is TRBJ2-7; D perhaps matches TRBD1 (5 bases). There are 13 residues in the CDR3. The V gene lost 1 base and the J gene lost 3 bases, with 8 bases spanning the gap. Germline CDR1 and CDR2: SGHKS and YYEKEE (reference sequence). The CDR3 reads CASSLLTDYEQYF. As DNA, the CDR3 is TGTGCCAGCAGCTTGTTGACAGACTACGAGCAGTACTTC.

The chain joins TRBV6-1 to TRBJ1-2; 9 nucleotides agree with TRBD1. Germline CDR1 reads MNHNS; CDR2 reads SASEGT. The CDR3 extends over 13 amino acids. V lost 6 bases to trimming and J lost 6 bases; unmatched junction nucleotides: 5. CDR3 region: CASRNDRGDGYTF. CDR3 coding DNA: TGTGCCAGCAGAAACGACAGGGGGGATGGCTACACCTTC.

CDR3: CATNDRGRNSPLHF. The CDR3 nucleotides read TGCGCCACCAACGACAGGGGGCGGAATTCACCCCTCCACTTT. The chain joins TRBV10-2 to TRBJ1-6, with 10 bases identical to TRBD1. Germline V gene sequence: CDR1 WSHSY, CDR2 SAAADI. The CDR3 spans 14 residues. V was pared by 10 bases and J by 7 bases, with 7 bases of the junction left unmatched.

This clonotype was seen more than once but under ten times. The chain uses TRBV6-1 and TRBJ1-1, with a tentative D call TRBD1 (6 bases). CDR1 MNHNS and CDR2 SASEGT come from the germline V gene. Trimming pared 7 bases from V and 7 bases from J, leaving 16 bases between. This CDR3 is 13 amino acids long. The CDR3: CASTERGALEAFF. For the CDR3, the DNA is TGTGCCAGCACCGAGCGGGGGGCTCTTGAAGCTTTCTTT.

The genes are TRBV6-2 or TRBV6-3 and TRBJ2-7; the match to TRBD1 covers 7 bases. The junction had 11 bases not matched to a gene; V was cut back by 7 bases and J by 2 bases. CDR1 and CDR2 from the germline V gene are MNHEY and SVGEGT. This CDR3 region has 15 residues. CDR3 sequence reads: CASKQLRGYTYEQYF. CDR3 in DNA: TGTGCCAGCAAACAACTCAGGGGGTACACCTACGAGCAGTACTTC.

By share of the sample, this clonotype is medium-sized. V and J are TRBV7-9 and TRBJ2-1, with D uncertain. V was trimmed by 0 bases and J by 4 bases, leaving 19 bases between them. This CDR3 comprises 18 residues. Germline CDR1 is SEHNR and CDR2 is FQNEAQ (reference sequence). In DNA form, the CDR3 reads TGTGCCAGCAGCTTAGCGCTTACACCAGACGGCAAGTACAATGAGCAGTTCTTC. Translated: CASSLALTPDGKYNEQFF.

The chain uses TRBV27 and TRBJ1-1, with D maybe TRBD1 (5 bases). This CDR3 has 14 residues. V gave up 5 bases and J gave up 0 bases, with 10 bases separating them. In germline, CDR1 is MNHEY, CDR2 SMNVEV (reference sequence). The CDR3 here is CASSPRTLNTEAFF. CDR3 nucleotide sequence: TGTGCCAGCAGTCCTCGGACACTGAACACTGAAGCTTTCTTT.

This clonotype has just a few counts. The rearrangement joins TRBV20-1 to TRBJ2-2, with 9 bases lining up with TRBD2. The germline CDR1 and CDR2 sequences are DFQATT and SNEGSKA (reference sequence). The CDR3 runs 14 residues. With 4 bases clipped from V and 7 bases from J, the junction kept 7 bases outside the gene matches. The CDR3 spells CSAMVREGVGELFF. In DNA form, the CDR3 reads TGCAGTGCTATGGTGCGGGAGGGGGTCGGGGAGCTGTTTTTT.

This chain links TRBV6-1 with TRBJ2-7; 8 bases agree with TRBD2. The CDR3 consists of 14 residues. V was pared by 10 bases and J by 0 bases, with 8 bases of the junction left unmatched. Germline V gene sequence: CDR1 MNHNS, CDR2 SASEGT. The CDR3 DNA sequence: TGTGCCACCGACGGGGGGGGAAGCTCCTACGAGCAGTACTTC. It yields the protein CATDGGGSSYEQYF.

This sequence joins TRBV20-1 and TRBJ2-7, with 7 bases fitting TRBD2. V was clipped by 0 bases and J by 5 bases; unmatched bases: 10. This CDR3 spans 15 amino acids. Germline values: CDR1 DFQATT, CDR2 SNEGSKA (reference sequence). DNA of the CDR3: TGCAGTGCTAGAGATCCTAGCGGAATAATCCACGAGCAGTACTTC. Amino acid sequence: CSARDPSGIIHEQYF.

CDR3 sequence: CSVIPGTSDTEAFF. CDR3 nucleotide sequence: TGCAGTGTCATTCCCGGGACAAGCGACACTGAAGCTTTCTTT. V is TRBV20-1 and J is TRBJ1-1, with a possible D match to TRBD1 (6 bases). From germline, CDR1 is DFQATT and CDR2 SNEGSKA (reference sequence). This CDR3 is built from 14 residues. Trimming cost V 7 bases and J 3 bases, with 18 bases left between them.

The chain links TRBV6-1 to TRBJ1-5; TRBD1 aligns across 12 bases. The ends lost 6 bases at V and 7 bases at J; junction bases unmatched: 7. The germline V gene has CDR1 MNHNS and CDR2 SASEGT. This CDR3 contains 15 residues. DNA of the CDR3: TGTGCCAGCAGCCCGGGACAGGGGGCGAGCCAGCCCCAGCATTTT. It is translated as CASSPGQGASQPQHF.

This chain joins TRBV2 and TRBJ2-7, with a possible D match to TRBD1 (6 bases). This CDR3 is 16 amino acids long. V lost 2 bases, J lost 0 bases, and 14 bases lay in between. The germline CDR1 and CDR2 sequences are SNHLY and FYNNEI. The DNA for the CDR3 is TGTGCCAGCAGTGAAAGGACAGCACTTATCTCCTACGAGCAGTACTTC. It specifies CASSERTALISYEQYF.

V usage is TRBV7-2 and J usage is TRBJ1-2, with 7 bases matching TRBD1. In germline, CDR1 is SGHTA, CDR2 FQGNSA. Trimming at V came to 1 base and at J to 1 base, leaving 6 bases not matched to a gene. The CDR3 sequence is 16 residues long. The CDR3 loop reads CASSLDKQGGNYGYTF. CDR3 DNA: TGTGCCAGCAGCTTAGATAAGCAGGGGGGTAACTATGGCTACACCTTC.

CDR3 amino acids: CASRITGGETQYF. CDR3 coding DNA: TGTGCCAGCAGAATAACAGGGGGGGAGACCCAGTACTTC. V gene TRBV2 combines with J gene TRBJ2-5, with 8 positions matching TRBD1. Germline V CDR1 and CDR2: SNHLY, FYNNEI. The CDR3 sequence is 13 residues long. Unmatched junction bases numbered 5, after V lost 6 bases and J lost 5 bases.